The 5 T cell receptor beta chains in this list originate from one sample, sequenced in a study of identical twins. TCRdb recomputed calls from the 5' RACE reads with MiXCR, one row per CDR3 protein. The repertoire holds roughly 570,000 distinct CDR3 sequences, with just under 10% as singletons. These data also featured in a second study, about yellow fever vaccine responses in identical twins.

Material: PBMCs. All receptors derive from a woman aged 18-30 years in good health.

The chain links TRBV12-3 or TRBV12-4 to TRBJ2-7; TRBD1 agrees at 12 bases. J gave up 5 bases and V 3 bases, and 5 bases lay outside the gene matches. This CDR3 comprises 15 residues. The DNA of the CDR3 is TGTGCCAGCAGTTTCGGGACAGGGGGCATCGACGAGCAGTACTTC. Amino acids: CASSFGTGGIDEQYF.

The genes are TRBV30 and TRBJ2-5, with 12 bases matching TRBD1. Trimming removed 3 bases from V and 5 bases from J; junction bases left unmatched: 7. The CDR3 is 15 amino acids. The germline CDR1 and CDR2 sequences are GTSNPN and SVGIG (reference sequence). The CDR3 DNA follows: TGTGCCTGGAGGCTGGGACAGGGGGCTTTGGAGACCCAGTACTTC. Its translation: CAWRLGQGALETQYF.

The chain is built from TRBV29-1 and TRBJ2-7; D possibly corresponds to TRBD1 (6 bases). Germline loops: CDR1 SQVTM, CDR2 ANQGSEA. CDR3 length equals 14 residues. V lost 1 base and J lost 2, with 12 bases in between. The CDR3 DNA sequence: TGCAGCGTTGAAGTACCCGGGACACCCTACGAGCAGTACTTC. Its protein is CSVEVPGTPYEQYF.

The chain links TRBV15 to TRBJ1-2; D may be TRBD1 (6 bases). There are 14 residues in the CDR3. Looked up from germline, CDR1 is LNHNV and CDR2 is YYDKDF (reference sequence). V was trimmed by 3 bases and J by 4 bases, leaving 12 bases between them. The CDR3 DNA follows: TGTGCCACCAGCAGCCCGGGACAAATCTATGGCTACACCTTC. Translation gives CATSSPGQIYGYTF.

The CDR3, as DNA: TGCGCCAGCAGCGGACAGGTGCTAAGGAATGAGCAGTTCTTC. It codes for CASSGQVLRNEQFF. This chain joins TRBV5-1 and TRBJ2-1; 7 bases agree with TRBD1. Germline CDR1 is SGHRS and CDR2 is YFSETQ. The CDR3 consists of 14 residues. With 4 bases clipped from V and 7 bases from J, the junction kept 8 bases outside the gene matches. Full variable domain (missing parts from reference TRBV5-1 and TRBJ2-1): KAGVTQTPRYLIKTRGQQVTLSCSPISGHRSVSWYQQTPGQGLQFLFEYFSETQRNKGNFPGRFSGRQFSNSRSEMNVSTLELGDSALYLCASSGQVLRNEQFFGPGTRLTVL.